These 11 T cell receptor beta chains were all obtained from the same sample, sequenced in a study of T cells in Graves' hyperthyroidism and ophthalmopathy. Amplification of TCR beta CDR3 regions was performed using RNA transcripts as template. The HTBI set primed first-round TCR CDR3 RT-PCR. TCRdb independently ran MiXCR on the multiplex PCR reads; one entry per CDR3 protein. The profile shows 450,000 to 600,000 distinct CDR3 sequences, 14% of them singletons. Input material: blood. The receptors come from a woman between 40 and 55 years old with Graves' hyperthyroidism.

To note about this clonotype: A much more abundant neighbour one base away suggests this may be a read error. The V gene is TRBV3-1, the J gene TRBJ2-1; D is possibly TRBD1 or TRBD2 (5 bases each). The length of the CDR3 is 15 residues. Germline values: CDR1 LGHDT, CDR2 YNNKEL (reference sequence). The DNA of the CDR3 is TGTGCCAGCAGCCGGAGAGGGGAGTTGAAAAATGAGCAGCTCTTC. This sequence encodes CASSRRGELKNEQLF.

Ten or more counts support this clonotype. The chain recombines TRBV12-3 or TRBV12-4 with TRBJ2-7; 10 bases line up with TRBD2. This CDR3 spans 14 amino acids. V lost 2 bases and J lost 3; bases outside the gene matches: 1. In nucleotides, the CDR3 is TGTGCCAGCAGTTTAAGCGGGAGGGTCTACGAGCAGTACTTC. Translated, it gives CASSLSGRVYEQYF.

A few counts support this clonotype. The genes are TRBV4-2 and TRBJ1-4, with TRBD1 as a possible D gene (6 bases). Trimming cost V 4 bases and J 0 bases, with 9 bases left between them. Germline CDR1 LGHNA, CDR2 YNFKEQ. The CDR3 length is 15 residues. The CDR3 sequence is CASSPRQATNEKLFF. For the CDR3, the DNA is TGTGCCAGCAGCCCCCGACAGGCAACTAATGAAAAACTGTTTTTT.

The rearrangement links TRBV2 to TRBJ2-1; the match to TRBD1 covers 9 bases. The V gene's germline CDR1 is SNHLY and CDR2 FYNNEI. Trimming removed 10 bases from V and 9 bases from J; junction bases left unmatched: 13. This CDR3 is built from 14 residues. CDR3 protein: CANNRPGQGPEQFF. In DNA form, the CDR3 reads TGTGCCAACAACCGGCCGGGACAGGGACCTGAGCAGTTCTTC.

This clonotype has at least ten counts. The chain is built from TRBV12-5 and TRBJ2-7; 10 bases match TRBD1. CDR1 LGHNT and CDR2 FRNRAP come from the germline V gene. The trim removed 3 bases at V and 1 base at J, leaving 3 bases unmatched. The CDR3 is made up of 15 amino acids. Here the CDR3 reads CASGLRQGASYEQYF. The CDR3, as DNA: TGTGCTAGTGGTTTAAGACAGGGGGCATCCTACGAGCAGTACTTC.

This clonotype was detected ten times or more. The chain employs TRBV20-1 and TRBJ1-1, with 11 bases that match TRBD1. The length of the CDR3 is 14 residues. V lost 6 bases to trimming and J lost 6 bases; unmatched junction nucleotides: 9. CDR1 and CDR2 (germline): DFQATT, SNEGSKA (reference sequence). The CDR3 sequence is CSAQTGTGGSEAFF. The CDR3 DNA is TGCAGTGCGCAAACCGGGACAGGGGGTTCTGAAGCTTTCTTT.

The V gene is TRBV2, the J gene TRBJ1-4; D is unresolved. V was pared by 8 bases and J by 8 bases, with 12 bases between. The CDR3 loop spans 12 amino acids. Per the germline V gene, CDR1 is SNHLY and CDR2 is FYNNEI. CDR3 sequence (DNA): TGTGCCAGCGCTAGGCAGCTGGAAAAACTGTTTTTT. It yields the protein CASARQLEKLFF.

The chain joins TRBV30 to TRBJ2-1; D gene ambiguous. The V and J ends lost 5 bases and 7 bases respectively, with 21 bases between them. The germline gives CDR1 GTSNPN, CDR2 SVGIG (reference sequence). This CDR3 has 15 residues. This chain's CDR3 is CAWFSEMGIRNEQFF. CDR3 bases: TGTGCCTGGTTCTCTGAGATGGGGATAAGGAATGAGCAGTTCTTC. The whole variable domain, filled in from reference TRBV30 and TRBJ2-1, reads SQTIHQWPATLVQPVGSPLSLECTVEGTSNPNLYWYRQAAGRGLQLLFYSVGIGQISSEVPQNLSASRPQDRQFILSSKKLLLSDSGFYLCAWFSEMGIRNEQFFGPGTRLTVL.

The table lists this clonotype with many counts. The chain links TRBV18 to TRBJ1-1; no clear D gene. The V end was cut by 3 bases, the J end by 0 bases, with 5 bases between. The CDR3 runs 13 residues. The germline V gene has CDR1 KGHSH and CDR2 LQKENI. The DNA for the CDR3 is TGTGCCAGCTCACCGGATCTGAACACTGAAGCTTTCTTT. Protein sequence: CASSPDLNTEAFF.

This clonotype occurred many times. The chain couples TRBV2 to TRBJ2-3; D gene uncertain. From germline, CDR1 is SNHLY and CDR2 FYNNEI. The CDR3 covers 10 residues. With 7 bases removed from V and 4 bases from J, the gap between germline ends came to 3 bases. The CDR3 DNA reads TGTGCCAGCAATGCAGATACGCAGTATTTT. This sequence encodes CASNADTQYF.

This clonotype was seen at least ten times. The chain carries TRBV7-9 and TRBJ1-5; perhaps TRBD1 as D (6 bases). The CDR3 runs 15 residues. The V gene's germline CDR1 is SEHNR and CDR2 FQNEAQ (reference sequence). Trimming left V 4 bases short and J 1 base short, with 11 bases between. The CDR3 nucleotides read TGTGCCAGCAGCTCTACAGGGATCAGCAATCAGCCCCAGCATTTT. Encoded protein: CASSSTGISNQPQHF.